Sequencing of this TCR beta chain was carried out in a study of shared clonotypes between healthy human individuals. The study, taken as a whole, reports: Larger richness was generally estimated for naive than memory subsets.

The investigators split CD4+ cells into a CD45RA+ naive subset and a CD45RA-negative memory subset. Concerning this clone: Antigen: not known.

Method: immunoSEQ multiplex PCR; TCRdb's copy keeps in-frame clones and lacks some. In the table there are a few million clones, more than 90% of which are singletons. This CDR3 is 14 amino acids long. V lost 5 bases and J 6 bases, leaving 14 bases between the germline ends. The V gene's germline CDR1 is SGHNT and CDR2 YENEEA. This chain joins TRBV11-3 and TRBJ2-1; possible D gene TRBD2, 5 bases. The receptor was derived from a man younger than 30 in good health. The material sequenced was naive CD4+ T cells sorted from blood. Subset indicated: CD45RA+ positively selected. DNA of the CDR3: TGTGCCAGCAGCATGGGAAGGCGGGTCAATGAGCAGTTCTTC. Amino acids: CASSMGRRVNEQFF.